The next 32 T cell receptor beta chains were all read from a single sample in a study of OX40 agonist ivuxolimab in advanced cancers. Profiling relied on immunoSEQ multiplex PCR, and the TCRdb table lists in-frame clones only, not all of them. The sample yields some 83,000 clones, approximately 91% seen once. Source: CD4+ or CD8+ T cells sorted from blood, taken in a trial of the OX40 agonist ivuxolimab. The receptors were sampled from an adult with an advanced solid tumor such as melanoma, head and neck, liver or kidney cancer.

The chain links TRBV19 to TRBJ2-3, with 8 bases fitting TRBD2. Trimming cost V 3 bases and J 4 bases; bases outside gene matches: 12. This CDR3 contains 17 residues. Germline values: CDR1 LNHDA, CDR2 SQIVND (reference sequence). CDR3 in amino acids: CASSIAGGWTGPDTQYF. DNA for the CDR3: TGTGCCAGTAGTATTGCGGGAGGTTGGACTGGGCCAGATACGCAGTATTTT.

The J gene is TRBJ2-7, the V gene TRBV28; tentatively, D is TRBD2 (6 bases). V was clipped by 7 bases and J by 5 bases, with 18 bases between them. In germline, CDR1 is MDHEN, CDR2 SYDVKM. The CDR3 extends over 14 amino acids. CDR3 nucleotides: TGTGCCAGCACCCAAGTCGGGGGTTGGGACGAGCAGTACTTC. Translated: CASTQVGGWDEQYF.

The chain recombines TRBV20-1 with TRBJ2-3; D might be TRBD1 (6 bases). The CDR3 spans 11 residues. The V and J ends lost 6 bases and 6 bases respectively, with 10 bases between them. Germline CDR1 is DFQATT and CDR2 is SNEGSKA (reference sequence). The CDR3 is CSAKRGDTQYF. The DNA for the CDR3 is TGCAGTGCGAAAAGGGGGGATACGCAGTATTTT.

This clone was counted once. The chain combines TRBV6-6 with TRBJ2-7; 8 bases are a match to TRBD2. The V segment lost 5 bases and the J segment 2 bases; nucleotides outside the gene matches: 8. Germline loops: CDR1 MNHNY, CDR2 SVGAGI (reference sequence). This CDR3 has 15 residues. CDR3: CASSPQTGGPYEQYF. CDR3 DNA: TGTGCCAGCAGTCCGCAAACGGGAGGGCCCTACGAGCAGTACTTC.

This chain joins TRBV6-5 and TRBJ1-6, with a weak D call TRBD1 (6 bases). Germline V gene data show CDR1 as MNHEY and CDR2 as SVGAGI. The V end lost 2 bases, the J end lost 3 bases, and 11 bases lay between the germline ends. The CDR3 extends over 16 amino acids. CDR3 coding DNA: TGTGCCAGCAGTTACAAGGACAGCAACTATAATTCACCCCTCCACTTT. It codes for CASSYKDSNYNSPLHF.

The CDR3 protein is CASRSYSSGANVLTF. CDR3 nucleotide sequence: TGTGCCAGCAGGTCGTATAGCTCTGGGGCCAACGTCCTGACTTTC. The chain is built from TRBV5-4 and TRBJ2-6; unclear D gene. Between the trimmed V and J ends, which lost 5 bases and 0 bases, there was a span of 9 bases. The CDR3 has 15 residues. Germline V CDR1 and CDR2: SGHNT, YYREEE (reference sequence).

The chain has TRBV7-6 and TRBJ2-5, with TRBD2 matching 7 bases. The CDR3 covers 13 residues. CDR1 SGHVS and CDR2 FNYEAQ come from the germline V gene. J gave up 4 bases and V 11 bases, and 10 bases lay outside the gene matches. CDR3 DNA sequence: TGTGCCGTGTCGGGGGGAATCGGAGAGACCCAGTACTTC. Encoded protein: CAVSGGIGETQYF.

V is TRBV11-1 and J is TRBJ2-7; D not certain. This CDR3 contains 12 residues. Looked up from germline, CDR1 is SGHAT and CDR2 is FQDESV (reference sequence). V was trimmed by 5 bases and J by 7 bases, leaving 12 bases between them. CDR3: CASSKLSYEQYF. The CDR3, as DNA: TGTGCCAGCAGCAAACTAAGCTATGAGCAGTACTTC.

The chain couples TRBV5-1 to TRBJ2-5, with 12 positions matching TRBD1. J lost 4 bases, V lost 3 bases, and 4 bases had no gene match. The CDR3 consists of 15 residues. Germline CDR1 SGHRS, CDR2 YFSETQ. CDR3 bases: TGCGCCAGCAGCTCAGGGACAGGGGGCGCAGAGACCCAGTACTTC. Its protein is CASSSGTGGAETQYF.

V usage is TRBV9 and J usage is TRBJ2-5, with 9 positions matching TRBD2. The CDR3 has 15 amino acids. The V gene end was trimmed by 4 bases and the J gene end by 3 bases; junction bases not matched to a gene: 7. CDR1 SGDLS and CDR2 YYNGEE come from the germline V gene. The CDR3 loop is CASSFSGSAEETQYF. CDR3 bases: TGTGCCAGCAGCTTTAGCGGGAGCGCAGAAGAGACCCAGTACTTC.

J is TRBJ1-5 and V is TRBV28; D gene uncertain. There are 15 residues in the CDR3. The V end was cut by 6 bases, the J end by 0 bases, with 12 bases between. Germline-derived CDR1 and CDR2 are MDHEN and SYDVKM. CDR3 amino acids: CASSMGGNSNQPQHF. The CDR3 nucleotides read TGTGCCAGCAGCATGGGCGGGAATAGCAATCAGCCCCAGCATTTT.

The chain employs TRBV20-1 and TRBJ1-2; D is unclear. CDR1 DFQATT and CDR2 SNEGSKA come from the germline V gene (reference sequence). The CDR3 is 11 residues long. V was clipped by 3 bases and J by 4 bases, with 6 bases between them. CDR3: CSASGTYGYTF. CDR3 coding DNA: TGCAGTGCTAGTGGTACCTATGGCTACACCTTC.

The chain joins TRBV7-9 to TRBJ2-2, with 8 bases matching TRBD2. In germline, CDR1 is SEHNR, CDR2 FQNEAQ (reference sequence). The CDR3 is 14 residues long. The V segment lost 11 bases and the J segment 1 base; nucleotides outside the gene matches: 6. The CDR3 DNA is TGTGCCGGCCGAGCGGGAGTGAACACCGGGGAGCTGTTTTTT. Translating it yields CAGRAGVNTGELFF. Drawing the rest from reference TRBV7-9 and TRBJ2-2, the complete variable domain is DTGVSQNPRHKITKRGQNVTFRCDPISEHNRLYWYRQTLGQGPEFLTYFQNEAQLEKSRLLSDRFSAERPKGSFSTLEIQRTEQGDSAMYLCAGRAGVNTGELFFGEGSRLTVL.

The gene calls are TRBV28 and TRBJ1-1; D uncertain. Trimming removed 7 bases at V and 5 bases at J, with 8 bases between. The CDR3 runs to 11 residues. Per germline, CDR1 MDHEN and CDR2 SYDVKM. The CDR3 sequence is CASKGLTEAFF. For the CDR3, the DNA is TGTGCCAGCAAGGGCCTTACTGAAGCTTTCTTT. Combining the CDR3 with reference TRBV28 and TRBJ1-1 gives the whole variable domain DVKVTQSSRYLVKRTGEKVFLECVQDMDHENMFWYRQDPGLGLRLIYFSYDVKMKEKGDIPEGYSVSREKKERFSLILESASTNQTSMYLCASKGLTEAFFGQGTRLTVV.

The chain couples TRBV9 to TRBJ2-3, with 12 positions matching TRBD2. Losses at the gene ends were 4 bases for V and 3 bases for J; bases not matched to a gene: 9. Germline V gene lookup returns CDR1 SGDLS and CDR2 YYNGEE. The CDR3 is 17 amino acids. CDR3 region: CASSNTYTSGGTDTQYF. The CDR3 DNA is TGTGCCAGCAGCAATACATACACTAGCGGGGGGACAGATACGCAGTATTTT.

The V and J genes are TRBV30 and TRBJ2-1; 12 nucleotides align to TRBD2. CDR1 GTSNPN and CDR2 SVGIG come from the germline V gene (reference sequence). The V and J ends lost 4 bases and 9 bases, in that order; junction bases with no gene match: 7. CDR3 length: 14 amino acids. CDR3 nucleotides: TGTGCCTGGAAGTTAGGGACTAGCGGGTTTGAGCAGTTCTTC. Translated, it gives CAWKLGTSGFEQFF.

CDR3 protein: CASSRGTSGDNEQFF. The CDR3 nucleotides are TGTGCCAGCAGCCGGGGGACTAGCGGGGACAATGAGCAGTTCTTC. The rearrangement uses TRBV7-9 and TRBJ2-1, with 13 bases that match TRBD2. The CDR3 loop spans 15 amino acids. Germline CDR1 and CDR2: SEHNR and FQNEAQ (reference sequence). V shed 5 bases, J shed 5 bases, and the junction held 3 bases outside the gene matches.

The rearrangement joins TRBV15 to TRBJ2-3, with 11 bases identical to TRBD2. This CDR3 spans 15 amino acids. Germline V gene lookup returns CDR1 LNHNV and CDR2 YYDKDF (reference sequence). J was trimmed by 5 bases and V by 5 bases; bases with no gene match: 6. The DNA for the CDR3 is TGTGCCACCAGCCAAGGGACTAGCGGCATAGATACGCAGTATTTT. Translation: CATSQGTSGIDTQYF.

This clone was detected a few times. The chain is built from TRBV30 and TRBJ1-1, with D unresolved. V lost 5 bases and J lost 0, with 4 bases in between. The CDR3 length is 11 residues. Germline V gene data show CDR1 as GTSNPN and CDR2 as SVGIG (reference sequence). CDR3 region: CAWLLNTEAFF. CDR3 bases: TGTGCCTGGCTATTGAACACTGAAGCTTTCTTT.

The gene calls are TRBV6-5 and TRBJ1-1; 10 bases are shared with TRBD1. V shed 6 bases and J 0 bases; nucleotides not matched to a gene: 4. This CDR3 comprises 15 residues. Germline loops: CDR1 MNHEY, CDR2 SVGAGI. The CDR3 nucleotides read TGTGCCAGCAGGGGACAGGGGTTGATGAACACTGAAGCTTTCTTT. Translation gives CASRGQGLMNTEAFF.

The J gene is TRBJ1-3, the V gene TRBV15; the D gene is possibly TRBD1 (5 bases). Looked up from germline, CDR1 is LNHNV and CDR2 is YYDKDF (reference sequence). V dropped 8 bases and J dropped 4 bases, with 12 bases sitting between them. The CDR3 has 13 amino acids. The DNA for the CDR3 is TGTGCCACCCGAAGGGACTACGGAAACACCATATATTTT. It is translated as CATRRDYGNTIYF.

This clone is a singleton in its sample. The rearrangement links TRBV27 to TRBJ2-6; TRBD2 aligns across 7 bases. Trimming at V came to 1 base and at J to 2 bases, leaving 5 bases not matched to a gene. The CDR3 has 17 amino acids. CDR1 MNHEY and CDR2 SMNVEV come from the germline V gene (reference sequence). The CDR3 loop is CASSLWGRGPGANVLTF. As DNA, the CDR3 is TGTGCCAGCAGTTTATGGGGGAGGGGACCTGGGGCCAACGTCCTGACTTTC.

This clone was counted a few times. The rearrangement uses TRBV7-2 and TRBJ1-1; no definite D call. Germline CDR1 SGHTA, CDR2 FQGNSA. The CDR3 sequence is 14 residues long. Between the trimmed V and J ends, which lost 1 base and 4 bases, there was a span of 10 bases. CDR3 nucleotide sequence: TGTGCCAGCAGCTTAGGGGGTTTCGGCACTGAAGCTTTCTTT. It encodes CASSLGGFGTEAFF.

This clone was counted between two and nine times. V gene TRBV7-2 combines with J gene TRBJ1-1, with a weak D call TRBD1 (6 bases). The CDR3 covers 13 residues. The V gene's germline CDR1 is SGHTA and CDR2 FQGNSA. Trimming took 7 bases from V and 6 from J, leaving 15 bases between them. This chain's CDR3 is CASTHNREAEAFF. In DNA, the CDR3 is TGTGCCAGCACCCACAACAGGGAGGCTGAAGCTTTCTTT.

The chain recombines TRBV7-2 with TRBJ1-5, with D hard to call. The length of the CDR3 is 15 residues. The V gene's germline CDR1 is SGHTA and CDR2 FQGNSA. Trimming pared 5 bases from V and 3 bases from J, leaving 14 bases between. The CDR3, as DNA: TGTGCCAGCAGCCTAGGACGGTCCAACAATCAGCCCCAGCATTTT. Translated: CASSLGRSNNQPQHF.

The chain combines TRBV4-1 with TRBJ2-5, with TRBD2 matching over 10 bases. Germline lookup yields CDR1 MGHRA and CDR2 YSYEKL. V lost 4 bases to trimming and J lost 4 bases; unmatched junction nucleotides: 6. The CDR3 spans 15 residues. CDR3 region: CASSLLAGVSETQYF. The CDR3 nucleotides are TGCGCCAGCAGCCTCCTAGCGGGAGTGTCAGAGACCCAGTACTTC.

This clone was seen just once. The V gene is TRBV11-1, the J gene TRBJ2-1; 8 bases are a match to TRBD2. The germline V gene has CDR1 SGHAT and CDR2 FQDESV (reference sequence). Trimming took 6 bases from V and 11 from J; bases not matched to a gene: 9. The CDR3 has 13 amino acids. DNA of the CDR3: TGTGCCAGCAGTGCCGATACTAGCGGCAAGCAGTTCTTC. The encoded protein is CASSADTSGKQFF.

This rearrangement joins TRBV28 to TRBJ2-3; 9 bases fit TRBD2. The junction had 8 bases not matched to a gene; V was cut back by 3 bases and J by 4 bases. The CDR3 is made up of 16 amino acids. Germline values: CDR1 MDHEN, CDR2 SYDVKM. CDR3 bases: TGTGCCAGCAGTTTGCTAGCGGGACTCCGGCCAGATACGCAGTATTTT. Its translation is CASSLLAGLRPDTQYF.

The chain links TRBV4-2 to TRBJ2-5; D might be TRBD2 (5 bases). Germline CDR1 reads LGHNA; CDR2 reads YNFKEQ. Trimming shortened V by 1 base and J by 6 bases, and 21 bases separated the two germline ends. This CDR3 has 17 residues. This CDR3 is CASSQGPTSTLGKTQYF. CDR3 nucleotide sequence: TGTGCCAGCAGCCAAGGCCCTACTAGTACCCTGGGGAAGACCCAGTACTTC.

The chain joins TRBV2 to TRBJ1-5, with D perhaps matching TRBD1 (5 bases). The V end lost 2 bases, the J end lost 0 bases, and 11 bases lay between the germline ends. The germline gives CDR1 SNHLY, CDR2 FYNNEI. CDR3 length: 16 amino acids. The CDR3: CASSERGHYSNQPQHF. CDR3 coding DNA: TGTGCCAGCAGTGAAAGGGGTCATTATAGCAATCAGCCCCAGCATTTT.

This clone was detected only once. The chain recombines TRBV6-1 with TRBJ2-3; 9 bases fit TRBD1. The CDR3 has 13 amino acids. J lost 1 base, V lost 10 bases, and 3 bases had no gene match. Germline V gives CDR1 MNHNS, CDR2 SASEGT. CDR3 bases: TGTGCCACCGGGGACAGGGGCACAGATACGCAGTATTTT. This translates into CATGDRGTDTQYF.

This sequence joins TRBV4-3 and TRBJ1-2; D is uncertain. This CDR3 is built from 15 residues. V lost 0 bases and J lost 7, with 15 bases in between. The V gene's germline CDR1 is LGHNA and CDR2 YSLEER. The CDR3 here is CASSQDTYIGLGYTF. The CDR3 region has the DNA TGCGCCAGCAGCCAAGATACGTACATTGGACTTGGCTACACCTTC.